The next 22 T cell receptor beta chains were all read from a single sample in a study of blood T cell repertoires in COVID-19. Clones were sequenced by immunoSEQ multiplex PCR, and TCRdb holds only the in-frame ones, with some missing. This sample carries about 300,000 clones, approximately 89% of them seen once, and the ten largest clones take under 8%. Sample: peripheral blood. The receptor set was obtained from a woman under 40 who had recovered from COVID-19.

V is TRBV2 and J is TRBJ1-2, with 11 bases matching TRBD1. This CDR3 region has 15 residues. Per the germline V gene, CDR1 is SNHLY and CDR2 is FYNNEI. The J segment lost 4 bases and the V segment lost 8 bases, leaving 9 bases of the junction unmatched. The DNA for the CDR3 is TGTGCCAGCCCTGCCCCGGGACAGGGGGGCTATGGCTACACCTTC. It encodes CASPAPGQGGYGYTF.

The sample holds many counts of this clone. The CDR3 loop reads CASSNRRETSYEQYF. In nucleotides, the CDR3 is TGTGCCAGCTCTAATCGAAGGGAGACATCCTACGAGCAGTACTTC. The rearrangement uses TRBV16 and TRBJ2-7; weak D call: TRBD2 (5 bases). The germline CDR1 and CDR2 sequences are KGHSY and FQNENV. Trimming cost V 8 bases and J 1 base, with 18 bases left between them. The CDR3 has 15 amino acids.

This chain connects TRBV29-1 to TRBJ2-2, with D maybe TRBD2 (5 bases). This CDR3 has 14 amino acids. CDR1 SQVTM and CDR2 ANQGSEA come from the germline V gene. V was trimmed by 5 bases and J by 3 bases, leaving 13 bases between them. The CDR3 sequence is CSVIRADDTGELFF. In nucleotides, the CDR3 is TGCAGCGTTATCAGAGCGGACGACACCGGGGAGCTGTTTTTT.

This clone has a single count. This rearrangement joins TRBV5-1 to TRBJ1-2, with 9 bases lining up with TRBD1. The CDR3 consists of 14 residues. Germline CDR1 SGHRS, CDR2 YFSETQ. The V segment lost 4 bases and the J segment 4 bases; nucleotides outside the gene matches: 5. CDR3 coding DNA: TGCGCCAGCAGCCGGGACAGGGTAGGCTATGGCTACACCTTC. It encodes CASSRDRVGYGYTF.

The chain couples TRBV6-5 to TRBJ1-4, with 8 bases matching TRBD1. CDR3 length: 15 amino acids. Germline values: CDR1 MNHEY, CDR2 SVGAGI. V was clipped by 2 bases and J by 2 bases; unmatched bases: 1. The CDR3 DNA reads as TGTGCCAGCAGTTACCGGACAGGGACTAATGAAAAACTGTTTTTT. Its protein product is CASSYRTGTNEKLFF.

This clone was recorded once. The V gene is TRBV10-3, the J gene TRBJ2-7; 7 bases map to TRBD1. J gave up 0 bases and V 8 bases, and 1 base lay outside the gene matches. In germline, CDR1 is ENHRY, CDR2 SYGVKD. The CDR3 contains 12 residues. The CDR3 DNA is TGTGCCATCGGACAGGACTCCTACGAGCAGTACTTC. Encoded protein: CAIGQDSYEQYF.

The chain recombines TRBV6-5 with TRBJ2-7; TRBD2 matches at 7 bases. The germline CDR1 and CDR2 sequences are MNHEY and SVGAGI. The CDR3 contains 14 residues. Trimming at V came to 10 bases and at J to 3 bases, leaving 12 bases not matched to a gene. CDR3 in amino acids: CATLGGVASYEQYF. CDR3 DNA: TGTGCCACGCTTGGGGGGGTAGCTAGCTACGAGCAGTACTTC.

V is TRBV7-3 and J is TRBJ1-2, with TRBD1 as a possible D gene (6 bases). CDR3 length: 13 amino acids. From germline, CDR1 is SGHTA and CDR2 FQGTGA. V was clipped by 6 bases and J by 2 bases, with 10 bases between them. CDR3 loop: CASSPDRNYGYTF. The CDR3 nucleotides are TGTGCCAGCAGTCCTGACAGGAACTATGGCTACACCTTC.

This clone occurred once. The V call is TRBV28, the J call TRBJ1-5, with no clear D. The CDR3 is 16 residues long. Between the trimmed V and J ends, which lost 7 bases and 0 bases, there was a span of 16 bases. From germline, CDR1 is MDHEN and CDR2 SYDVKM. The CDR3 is CASIQAGDYSNQPQHF. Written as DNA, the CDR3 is TGTGCCAGCATTCAGGCAGGAGACTATAGCAATCAGCCCCAGCATTTT.

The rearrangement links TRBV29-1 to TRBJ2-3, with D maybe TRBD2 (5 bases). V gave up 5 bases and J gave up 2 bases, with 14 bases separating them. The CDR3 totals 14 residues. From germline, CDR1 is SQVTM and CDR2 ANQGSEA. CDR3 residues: CSVLGWRPTDTQYF. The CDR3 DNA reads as TGCAGCGTTCTTGGGTGGAGGCCCACAGATACGCAGTATTTT.

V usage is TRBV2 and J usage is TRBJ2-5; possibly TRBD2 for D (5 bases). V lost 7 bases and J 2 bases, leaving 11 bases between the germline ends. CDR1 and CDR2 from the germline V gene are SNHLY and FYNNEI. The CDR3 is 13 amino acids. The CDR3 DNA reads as TGTGCCAGCATGGGAGACTGGCAAGAGACCCAGTACTTC. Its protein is CASMGDWQETQYF.

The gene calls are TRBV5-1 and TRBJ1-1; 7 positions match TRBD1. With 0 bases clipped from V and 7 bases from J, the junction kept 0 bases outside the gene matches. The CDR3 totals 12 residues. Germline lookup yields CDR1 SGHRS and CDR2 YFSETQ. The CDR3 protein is CASSLDRGEAFF. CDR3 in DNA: TGCGCCAGCAGCTTGGACAGGGGTGAAGCTTTCTTT.

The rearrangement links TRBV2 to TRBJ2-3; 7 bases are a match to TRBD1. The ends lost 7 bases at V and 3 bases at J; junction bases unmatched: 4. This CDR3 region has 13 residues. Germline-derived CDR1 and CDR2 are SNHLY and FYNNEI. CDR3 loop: CASTGQMTDTQYF. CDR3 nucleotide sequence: TGTGCCAGCACGGGACAGATGACAGATACGCAGTATTTT.

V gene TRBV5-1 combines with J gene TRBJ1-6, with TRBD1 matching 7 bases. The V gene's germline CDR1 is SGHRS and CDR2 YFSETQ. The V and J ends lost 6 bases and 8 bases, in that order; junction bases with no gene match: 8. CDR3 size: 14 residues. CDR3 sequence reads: CASTAGTVDSPLHF. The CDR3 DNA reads TGCGCCAGCACGGCCGGGACAGTGGATTCACCCCTCCACTTT. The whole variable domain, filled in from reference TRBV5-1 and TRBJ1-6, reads KAGVTQTPRYLIKTRGQQVTLSCSPISGHRSVSWYQQTPGQGLQFLFEYFSETQRNKGNFPGRFSGRQFSNSRSEMNVSTLELGDSALYLCASTAGTVDSPLHFGNGTRLTVT.

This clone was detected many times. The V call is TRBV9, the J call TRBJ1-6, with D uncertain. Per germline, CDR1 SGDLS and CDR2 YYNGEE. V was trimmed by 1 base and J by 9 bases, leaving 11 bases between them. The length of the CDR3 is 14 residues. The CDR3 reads CASSVSRAGSPLHF. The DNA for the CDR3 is TGTGCCAGCAGCGTATCGAGGGCCGGTTCACCCCTCCACTTT.

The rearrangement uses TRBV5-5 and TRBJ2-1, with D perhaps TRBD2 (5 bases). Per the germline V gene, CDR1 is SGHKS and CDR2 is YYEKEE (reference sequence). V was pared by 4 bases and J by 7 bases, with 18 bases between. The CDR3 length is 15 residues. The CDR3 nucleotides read TGTGCCAGCAGCCCCTTCCCCCTAGCAATTAATGAGCAGTTCTTC. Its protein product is CASSPFPLAINEQFF.

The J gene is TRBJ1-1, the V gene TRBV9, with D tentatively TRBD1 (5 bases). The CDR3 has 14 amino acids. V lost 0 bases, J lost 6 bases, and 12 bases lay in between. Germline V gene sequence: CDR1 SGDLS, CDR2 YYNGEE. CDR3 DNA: TGTGCCAGCAGCGTAGACCCCCAGGGATCTGAAGCTTTCTTT. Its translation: CASSVDPQGSEAFF.

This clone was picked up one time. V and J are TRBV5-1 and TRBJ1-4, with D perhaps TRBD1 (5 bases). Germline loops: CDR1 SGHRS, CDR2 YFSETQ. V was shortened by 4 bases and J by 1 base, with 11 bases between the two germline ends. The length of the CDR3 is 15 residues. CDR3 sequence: CASSPVGGTNEKLFF. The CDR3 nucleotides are TGCGCCAGCAGCCCGGTCGGGGGAACTAATGAAAAACTGTTTTTT.

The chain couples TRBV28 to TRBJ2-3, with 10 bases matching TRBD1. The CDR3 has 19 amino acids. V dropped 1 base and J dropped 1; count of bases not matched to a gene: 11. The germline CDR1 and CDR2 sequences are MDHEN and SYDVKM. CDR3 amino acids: CASSLFGRVGTGGTDTQYF. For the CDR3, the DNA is TGTGCCAGCAGTTTATTCGGTCGGGTGGGGACAGGGGGCACAGATACGCAGTATTTT.

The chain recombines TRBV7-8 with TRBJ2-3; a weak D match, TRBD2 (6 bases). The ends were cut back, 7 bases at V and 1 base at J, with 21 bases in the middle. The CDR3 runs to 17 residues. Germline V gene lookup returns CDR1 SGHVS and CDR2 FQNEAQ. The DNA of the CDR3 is TGTGCCAGCAAGGTTTTGGAGAGCGGGTGGGGCACAGATACGCAGTATTTT. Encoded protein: CASKVLESGWGTDTQYF.

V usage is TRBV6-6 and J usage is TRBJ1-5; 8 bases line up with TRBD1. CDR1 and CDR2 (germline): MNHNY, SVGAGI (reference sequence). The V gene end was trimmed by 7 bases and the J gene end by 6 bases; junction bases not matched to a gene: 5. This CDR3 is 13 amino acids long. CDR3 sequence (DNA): TGTGCCAGCAAAGACAGGGGTGGTCAGCCCCAGCATTTT. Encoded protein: CASKDRGGQPQHF.

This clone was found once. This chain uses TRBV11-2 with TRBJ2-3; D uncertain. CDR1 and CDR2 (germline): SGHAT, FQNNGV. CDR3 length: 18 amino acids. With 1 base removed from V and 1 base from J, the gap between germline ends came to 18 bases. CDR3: CASSLAPPSRSGTDTQYF. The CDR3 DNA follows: TGTGCCAGCAGCTTAGCCCCCCCTTCTAGAAGCGGCACAGATACGCAGTATTTT.